The 3 T cell receptor beta chains presented below share a single source sample, sequenced in a study of long-term antiretroviral therapy in people with HIV. Runs used v3.0 of the immunoSEQ assay and were done at survey level. Generated by immunoSEQ multiplex PCR, the TCRdb table keeps only in-frame clones and is missing some. The table has approximately 18,000 clones, around 81% seen once. The material was unsorted PBMCs, obtained 0.1 years before starting antiretroviral therapy. The origin of the receptors is a man between 18 and 29 years old with HIV.

The J gene is TRBJ2-1, the V gene TRBV28, with a tentative D call TRBD2 (6 bases). The CDR3 extends over 16 amino acids. Trimming stripped 0 bases from V and 1 base from J, with 10 bases between. The germline CDR1 and CDR2 sequences are MDHEN and SYDVKM. The CDR3 reads CASSLWGGWSYNEQFF. The CDR3 coding sequence is TGTGCCAGCAGTTTATGGGGGGGATGGTCCTACAATGAGCAGTTCTTC.

The chain employs TRBV27 and TRBJ1-1, with D unresolved. The V gene lost 2 bases and the J gene lost 1 base, with 17 bases spanning the gap. This CDR3 has 17 residues. The germline V gene encodes CDR1 MNHEY and CDR2 SMNVEV (reference sequence). The CDR3 is CASSLIRTDYRNTEAFF. The CDR3 DNA reads as TGTGCCAGCAGTTTAATACGGACGGACTACCGGAACACTGAAGCTTTCTTT.

This chain links TRBV18 with TRBJ2-3; 9 nucleotides align to TRBD2. The trim removed 3 bases at V and 0 bases at J, leaving 4 bases unmatched. The germline CDR1 and CDR2 sequences are KGHSH and LQKENI. The CDR3 length is 16 residues. In nucleotides, the CDR3 is TGTGCCAGCTCACCCCGGACTAGCGTGAGCACAGATACGCAGTATTTT. Translating it yields CASSPRTSVSTDTQYF. Full variable domain (rest looked up from reference TRBV18 and TRBJ2-3): NAGVMQNPRHLVRRRGQEARLRCSPMKGHSHVYWYRQLPEEGLKFMVYLQKENIIDESGMPKERFSAEFPKEGPSILRIQQVVRGDSAAYFCASSPRTSVSTDTQYFGPGTRLTVL.